These T cell receptor beta chains were read from a single sample in a study of cytomegalovirus exposure and HLA in healthy donors. Produced via immunoSEQ multiplex PCR; TCRdb's table is partial and in-frame only. The repertoire holds approximately 220,000 clones, with more than 65% as singletons. Material for sequencing was PBMCs. The receptor source for this set is a young man in good health and CMV-seronegative. Both conserved end residues are part of each CDR3. D genes are given only for firm matches. Clone size is shown for a subset of rows, as once, few, many or a class of expanded clone.

j_gene | abundance | d_gene | v_gene | CDR3nt | CDR3aa
TRBJ1-4 | NA | NA | TRBV6-6 | TGTGCCAGCAGACCCCTGGGCGAAAAACTGTTTTTT | CASRPLGEKLFF
TRBJ1-1 | NA | NA | TRBV27 | TGTGCCAGCAGTTTATCGACGGGAAGGGATACTGAAGCTTTCTTT | CASSLSTGRDTEAFF
TRBJ2-3 | once | TRBD2 | TRBV7-3 | TGTGCCAGCAGCTTAAATTCCGGCGGGAGGGCCACAGATACGCAGTATTTT | CASSLNSGGRATDTQYF
TRBJ2-6 | NA | TRBD1 | TRBV5-1 | TGCGCCAGCAGCTTTGAACAGGGGTCTGGGGCCAACGTCCTGACTTTC | CASSFEQGSGANVLTF
TRBJ1-5 | NA | TRBD1 | TRBV28 | TGTGCCAGCAGTCCCCCGGGACAGAGCAATCAGCCCCAGCATTTT | CASSPPGQSNQPQHF
TRBJ2-4 | NA | TRBD1 | TRBV7-2 | TGTGCCAGCAGCCCTGGGACAGAAGAGTACAAAAACATTCAGTACTTC | CASSPGTEEYKNIQYF
TRBJ1-1 | NA | NA | TRBV10-3 | TGTGCCATCAGTGAGACCCAAGGGGCGACTGAAGCTTTCTTT | CAISETQGATEAFF
TRBJ2-5 | NA | TRBD1 | TRBV13 | TGTGCCAGCAGCTTCACCGGGACAGGGCAAGAGACCCAGTACTTC | CASSFTGTGQETQYF
TRBJ1-1 | NA | TRBD1 | TRBV18 | TGTGCCAGCTCACCGGACAGGGGAAGGAACACTGAAGCTTTCTTT | CASSPDRGRNTEAFF
TRBJ1-3 | NA | NA | TRBV4-1 | TGCGCCAGCAGCCCGGGGAGTCCCCTTGGGCTCTCTGGAAACACCATATATTTT | CASSPGSPLGLSGNTIYF
TRBJ2-1 | NA | TRBD1 | TRBV29-1 | TGCAGCACAGAACTAAGGGACAGGGGACCTTACAATGAGCAGTTCTTC | CSTELRDRGPYNEQFF
TRBJ2-7 | NA | NA | TRBV15 | TGTGCCACCAGCAGGGACAGCACCTACGAGCAGTACTTC | CATSRDSTYEQYF
TRBJ1-6 | NA | NA | TRBV30 | TGTGCCCGGAATCAAGGGAGCTCCTATAATTCACCCCTCCACTTT | CARNQGSSYNSPLHF
TRBJ2-5 | NA | NA | TRBV30 | TGTGCCTGGAGTCCGGGGTCAGAGACCCAGTACTTC | CAWSPGSETQYF
TRBJ2-1 | few | NA | TRBV19 | TGTGCCAGTAGTATTGGGAGCTCCTACAATGAGCAGTTCTTC | CASSIGSSYNEQFF
TRBJ2-2 | NA | TRBD2 | TRBV7-8 | TGTGCCAGCAGCTTCCGGACTAGCGGTTTCGCCGGGGAGCTGTTTTTT | CASSFRTSGFAGELFF
TRBJ1-1 | few | NA | TRBV6-5 | TGTGCCAGCAGTTACAAACAGCGGGGTGAAGCTTTCTTT | CASSYKQRGEAFF